These 13 T cell receptor beta chains were all obtained from the same sample, sequenced in a study of blood T cell repertoires in COVID-19. Here immunoSEQ multiplex PCR was the method, and the copy in TCRdb shows in-frame clones only, minus some. Of around 300,000 clones in the sample, approximately 89% are singletons; the top ten hold 5%. The sample comprised PBMCs or T cells enriched from blood (not recorded which). Receptor source: a man aged 25-40 years who had recovered from COVID-19.

The chain is built from TRBV3-1 (or the pseudogene TRBV3-2) and TRBJ1-5; TRBD1 might be the D (5 bases). Per the germline V gene, CDR1 is LGHDT and CDR2 is YNNKEL (reference sequence). V lost 1 base and J 5 bases, leaving 12 bases between the germline ends. The CDR3 is 15 amino acids. CDR3 sequence reads: CASSQASQGHQPQHF. The DNA for the CDR3 is TGTGCCAGCAGCCAAGCTTCGCAGGGTCATCAGCCCCAGCATTTT.

This sequence joins TRBV7-3 and TRBJ1-1; the D is unclear. The V gene's germline CDR1 is SGHTA and CDR2 FQGTGA. Trimming stripped 0 bases from V and 8 bases from J, with 10 bases between. The CDR3 consists of 13 residues. The CDR3 sequence is CASSLTFGEEAFF. DNA of the CDR3: TGTGCCAGCAGCTTAACGTTCGGGGAGGAAGCTTTCTTT. Based on the CDR3 plus reference TRBV7-3 and TRBJ1-1, the full variable domain is GAGVSQTPSNKVTEKGKYVELRCDPISGHTALYWYRQSLGQGPEFLIYFQGTGAADDSGLPNDRFFAVRPEGSVSTLKIQRTERGDSAVYLCASSLTFGEEAFFGQGTRLTVV.

This clone was recorded once. The rearrangement links TRBV7-9 to TRBJ1-1; D remains unclear. CDR3 length equals 13 residues. Germline V gene lookup returns CDR1 SEHNR and CDR2 FQNEAQ (reference sequence). V lost 7 bases and J 4 bases, leaving 13 bases between the germline ends. The CDR3 DNA is TGTGCCAGCAACAATGGCGGTGGCACTGAAGCTTTCTTT. It yields the protein CASNNGGGTEAFF.

This chain joins TRBV7-9 and TRBJ1-6; 8 bases are a match to TRBD1. CDR1 and CDR2 (germline): SEHNR, FQNEAQ (reference sequence). The CDR3 contains 16 residues. The ends lost 4 bases at V and 4 bases at J; junction bases unmatched: 6. CDR3 sequence: CASSSGRQGYNSPLHF. As DNA, the CDR3 is TGTGCCAGCAGCTCGGGACGACAGGGGTATAATTCACCCCTCCACTTT. Full variable domain (remainder filled in from reference TRBV7-9 and TRBJ1-6): DTGVSQNPRHKITKRGQNVTFRCDPISEHNRLYWYRQTLGQGPEFLTYFQNEAQLEKSRLLSDRFSAERPKGSFSTLEIQRTEQGDSAMYLCASSSGRQGYNSPLHFGNGTRLTVT.

This clone was observed a few times. The chain uses TRBV19 and TRBJ1-2; D not resolved. In germline, CDR1 is LNHDA, CDR2 SQIVND (reference sequence). V was trimmed by 6 bases and J by 5 bases, leaving 19 bases between them. The CDR3 is 15 residues long. The CDR3, as DNA: TGTGCCAGTAGCAGGAACAGCCATCTCCCATATGGCTACACCTTC. Residues: CASSRNSHLPYGYTF.

The chain uses TRBV20-1 and TRBJ1-5; D is undetermined. Trimming took 6 bases from V and 14 from J, leaving 17 bases between them. Germline V gene data show CDR1 as DFQATT and CDR2 as SNEGSKA (reference sequence). The CDR3 is 11 residues long. The CDR3 nucleotides are TGCAGTGCCAGGATTGTCGAGGGCGAGCATTTT. It is translated as CSARIVEGEHF.

The V and J genes are TRBV4-1 and TRBJ1-2; 9 bases line up with TRBD1. CDR1 is MGHRA, CDR2 YSYEKL, per germline. The V gene end was trimmed by 4 bases and the J gene end by 2 bases; junction bases not matched to a gene: 2. The CDR3 is made up of 14 amino acids. CDR3 residues: CASSLDRGNYGYTF. CDR3 bases: TGCGCCAGCAGCCTAGACAGGGGGAACTATGGCTACACCTTC.

This chain links TRBV30 with TRBJ1-5; 9 bases agree with TRBD1. Germline V gene lookup returns CDR1 GTSNPN and CDR2 SVGIG (reference sequence). V lost 4 bases and J lost 6; bases outside the gene matches: 7. CDR3 size: 14 residues. DNA of the CDR3: TGTGCCTGGACCAAGGGACAGGGCGGTCAGCCCCAGCATTTT. This encodes CAWTKGQGGQPQHF.

CDR3 nucleotides: TGCAGCGTGGGCGGGGGGGAGTCCTACAATGAGCAGTTCTTC. It is translated as CSVGGGESYNEQFF. The gene calls are TRBV29-1 and TRBJ2-1; 9 bases line up with TRBD2. This CDR3 spans 14 amino acids. Germline lookup yields CDR1 SQVTM and CDR2 ANQGSEA. V gave up 6 bases and J gave up 1 base; unmatched junction bases: 4.

J is TRBJ2-5 and V is TRBV21-1; no DNA check was done on the table's D call, TRBD1. TRBV21-1 is flagged as a pseudogene. The length of the CDR3 is 14 residues. CDR3 nucleotide sequence: TGTGCCAGCAACCCGACAGCTCCCCAAGAGACCCAGTACTTC. It encodes CASNPTAPQETQYF.

This clone has only one observation. V usage is TRBV7-9 and J usage is TRBJ2-1; the D is unclear. The V and J ends lost 4 bases and 4 bases respectively, with 5 bases between them. This CDR3 contains 12 residues. The germline V gene has CDR1 SEHNR and CDR2 FQNEAQ (reference sequence). The CDR3 region is CASSSKYNEQFF. CDR3 sequence (DNA): TGTGCCAGCAGCTCAAAATACAATGAGCAGTTCTTC. Looking up the rest from reference TRBV7-9 and TRBJ2-1 gives the full variable domain: DTGVSQNPRHKITKRGQNVTFRCDPISEHNRLYWYRQTLGQGPEFLTYFQNEAQLEKSRLLSDRFSAERPKGSFSTLEIQRTEQGDSAMYLCASSSKYNEQFFGPGTRLTVL.

V is TRBV10-2 and J is TRBJ1-1, with 8 positions matching TRBD1. The ends lost 6 bases at V and 5 bases at J; junction bases unmatched: 8. The CDR3 runs 14 residues. The germline CDR1 and CDR2 sequences are WSHSY and SAAADI. CDR3 sequence reads: CASSLQGVWTEAFF. CDR3 bases: TGCGCCAGCAGCCTACAGGGGGTATGGACTGAAGCTTTCTTT.

The chain recombines TRBV7-9 with TRBJ2-3, with D possibly TRBD2 on 5 matching bases. The CDR3 loop spans 17 amino acids. The V gene's germline CDR1 is SEHNR and CDR2 FQNEAQ (reference sequence). V was shortened by 3 bases and J by 4 bases, with 20 bases between the two germline ends. The CDR3 spells CASSLYSGSSRPDTQYF. The CDR3 nucleotides read TGTGCCAGCAGCTTGTACTCGGGGAGCTCACGCCCAGATACGCAGTATTTT.